Listed below are T cell receptor beta chains from one sample, sequenced in a study of blood T cells in healthy people across ages. TCRdb analysed the 5' RACE reads with MiXCR anew, one entry per CDR3 protein. Among hundreds of thousands of distinct CDR3 sequences, about half were seen once, and the ten largest hold about 32%. Sequencing input: blood. These receptors all stem from a woman in her fifties or sixties in good health. Both conserved end residues are part of each CDR3. Fields, in order: V gene, CDR3 protein.

V gene: TRBV29-1
CDR3 protein: CGVQTDYDEQFF

V gene: TRBV12-5
CDR3 protein: CASRTSGGNNEQFF

V gene: TRBV29-1
CDR3 protein: CSATFPGTQETQYF

V gene: TRBV9
CDR3 protein: CASSVAAYNEQYF

V gene: TRBV2
CDR3 protein: CARSVGAKNIQYF

V gene: TRBV7-2
CDR3 protein: CASSPDRRYEQYF

V gene: TRBV9
CDR3 protein: CASSVAGDRSTDTQYF

V gene: TRBV27
CDR3 protein: CASSFGQASNQPQHF

V gene: TRBV6-1
CDR3 protein: CASSEGPRYEQYF

V gene: TRBV9
CDR3 protein: CASSPGQHGYTF

V gene: TRBV20-1
CDR3 protein: CSARGASPYNEQFF